The 11 T cell receptor beta chains below all came from one sample that was sequenced in a study of shared clonotypes between healthy human individuals. TCRdb's copy holds only in-frame clones and misses some; the assay was immunoSEQ multiplex PCR. The repertoire consists of around 560,000 clones, with approximately 95% occurring once and the leading ten covering over 0.09%. CD45RO negativity and positive selection for CCR7 defined naive CD8 cells, a population that excluded terminally differentiated effector memory CD45RA+ cells. The sequenced material came from naive CD8+ T cells sorted from blood. The receptors come from a woman in her 30s in good health.

J is TRBJ2-7 and V is TRBV15; D is perhaps TRBD2 (5 bases). Germline-derived CDR1 and CDR2 are LNHNV and YYDKDF (reference sequence). Trimming took 2 bases from V and 1 from J, leaving 9 bases between them. The CDR3 has 14 residues. CDR3 protein: CATSRPLVSYEQYF. CDR3 nucleotide sequence: TGTGCCACCAGCAGACCACTAGTATCCTACGAGCAGTACTTC.

This chain connects TRBV27 to TRBJ2-1; the D call may be TRBD1 or TRBD2 (6 bases each). In germline, CDR1 is MNHEY, CDR2 SMNVEV (reference sequence). V was trimmed by 3 bases and J by 2 bases, leaving 14 bases between them. This CDR3 spans 16 amino acids. The CDR3 DNA reads as TGTGCCAGCAGTTTTCCGGGGGCGCGGGCCTACAATGAGCAGTTCTTC. Translation: CASSFPGARAYNEQFF.

The V call is TRBV28, the J call TRBJ2-7; possible D gene TRBD2, 5 bases. V was pared by 8 bases and J by 0 bases, with 20 bases between. The CDR3 has 16 amino acids. The germline V gene has CDR1 MDHEN and CDR2 SYDVKM. CDR3 amino acids: CASAWETSWSSYEQYF. The CDR3 DNA sequence: TGTGCCAGCGCATGGGAGACAAGCTGGAGCTCCTACGAGCAGTACTTC. The full variable domain, completed using reference TRBV28 and TRBJ2-7, is DVKVTQSSRYLVKRTGEKVFLECVQDMDHENMFWYRQDPGLGLRLIYFSYDVKMKEKGDIPEGYSVSREKKERFSLILESASTNQTSMYLCASAWETSWSSYEQYFGPGTRLTVT.

Note on this clone: This specimen includes other DNA sequences encoding the same CDR3. This sequence joins TRBV5-4 and TRBJ1-2; D unresolved. Germline CDR1 and CDR2: SGHNT and YYREEE (reference sequence). This CDR3 has 13 amino acids. Deletions cut 0 bases from V and 2 bases from J, with 5 bases between. CDR3 amino acids: CASSLGGNYGYTF. DNA of the CDR3: TGTGCCAGCAGCTTGGGGGGAAACTATGGCTACACCTTC.

The chain employs TRBV25-1 and TRBJ1-1; a weak D match, TRBD1 (5 bases). This CDR3 spans 14 amino acids. Trimming stripped 7 bases from V and 0 bases from J, with 12 bases between. In germline, CDR1 is MGHDK, CDR2 SYGVNS. CDR3 in amino acids: CASTRGEVNTEAFF. The CDR3 bases are TGTGCCAGCACCCGAGGGGAGGTGAACACTGAAGCTTTCTTT.

The rearrangement joins TRBV7-9 to TRBJ2-5, with D perhaps TRBD2 (6 bases). The CDR3 covers 14 residues. The V gene lost 1 base and the J gene lost 3 bases, with 9 bases spanning the gap. CDR1 is SEHNR and CDR2 is FQNEAQ in the germline V gene (reference sequence). The CDR3 DNA reads as TGTGCCAGCAGCTTAGTTGGAGGGAAAGAGACCCAGTACTTC. It codes for CASSLVGGKETQYF.

CDR3 sequence reads: CASSPPPEGDYGYTF. The CDR3 nucleotides are TGTGCCAGCAGTCCACCCCCTGAGGGGGACTATGGCTACACCTTC. The chain carries TRBV28 and TRBJ1-2; maybe TRBD1 (6 bases). Trimming pared 5 bases from V and 3 bases from J, leaving 16 bases between. The length of the CDR3 is 15 residues. Germline CDR1 is MDHEN and CDR2 is SYDVKM.

This clone was found once. The genes are TRBV19 and TRBJ2-5, with D unresolved. This CDR3 is 14 amino acids long. With 5 bases removed from V and 7 bases from J, the gap between germline ends came to 17 bases. Germline V gives CDR1 LNHDA, CDR2 SQIVND (reference sequence). CDR3 nucleotides: TGTGCCAGTAGTCCACTAAACAATTTGGGGACCCAGTACTTC. Its translation is CASSPLNNLGTQYF.

Comment on this clone: Other DNA sequences in this specimen translate into the identical CDR3. The chain has TRBV4-1 and TRBJ2-7, with 9 bases fitting TRBD1. Germline CDR1 and CDR2: MGHRA and YSYEKL. After removal of 1 base from V and 4 bases from J, the junction contained 8 bases not matched to a gene. This CDR3 is built from 16 residues. The DNA for the CDR3 is TGCGCCAGCAGCCAAGGATCCGGGACAGGGACTTACGAGCAGTACTTC. Its translation: CASSQGSGTGTYEQYF.

The chain links TRBV27 to TRBJ1-2; 7 nucleotides align to TRBD1. CDR1 and CDR2 from the germline V gene are MNHEY and SMNVEV (reference sequence). J was trimmed by 7 bases and V by 6 bases; bases with no gene match: 5. The CDR3 extends over 12 amino acids. The CDR3 DNA is TGTGCCAGCAGACAACAGGGGACTGGCTACACCTTC. Translated, it gives CASRQQGTGYTF.

The chain links TRBV27 to TRBJ1-2, with 9 nucleotides matching TRBD1. Germline values: CDR1 MNHEY, CDR2 SMNVEV (reference sequence). The length of the CDR3 is 14 residues. The V gene end was trimmed by 2 bases and the J gene end by 8 bases; junction bases not matched to a gene: 6. CDR3 DNA sequence: TGTGCCAGCAGTTTAATTGGGACAGGGAACGGCTACACCTTC. Its protein is CASSLIGTGNGYTF.